This record covers a single T cell receptor (beta chain). In this sample, this clonotype turned up a few times. Its target antigen remains unknown. One end of the junction is discordant with germline, which a read error may explain. Inclusive of the bounding cysteine and phenylalanine, the CDR3 is 16 residues long. CDR3 DNA is the only sequence kept; it has 48 bases, read in frame from the first base. CDR1 is given as SSHAT and CDR2 as FNYEAQ, both from the germline V gene (reference sequence). Ophthalmopathy patients had moderately to severely active disease, Clinical Activity Score of at least 3, NOSPECS grade of at least 4, and duration under 3 months. The study excluded patients with uncontrolled infections, other autoimmune diseases, pregnancy or lactation. Clinical symptoms, serum thyroxine and TRAb, thyroid ultrasound, and orbital computed tomography formed the basis for the diagnoses. Ficoll-Paque density gradient centrifugation was used to isolate PBMCs from approximately 10 ml of fresh peripheral blood. Total RNA was extracted using Trizol reagent, and RNA quality was assessed on an Agilent 2100 Bioanalyzer.

Amplification of TCR beta CDR3 regions was carried out from RNA transcripts. For the first round of RT-PCR on the TCR CDR3, the HTBI primer set was used together with the Qiagen OneStep RT-PCR kit. The libraries were constructed in a second round of multiplex PCR and then size-selected and purified. The libraries were sequenced on an Illumina HiSeq2000 using paired-end 100 bp reads. In the paper's pipeline: Raw data were processed with SOAPnuke, discarding reads with adapters, uncalled bases, mean Phred below 15, or no exact constant-primer or identifier match. High-quality paired reads were merged with COPE v1.2.5, and unique nucleotide sequences were defined as clonotypes. MiTCR v1.1 was used to align clonotypes to the IMGT TRBV, TRBD and TRBJ reference segments. Only V-J combinations with frequency above 0.0001, covering about 99% of repertoires, were analysed. A TCS score was defined as the ratio between F50 (clonal expansion) and ExV (chaos), using BLOSUM62-based TCRdist between CDR3 peptides within each V-J. Welch's t-statistics and random forest reduced 450 to 600 V-J features to around 14, which were used in a naive Bayes classifier (R e1071). TCRdb ran its own pipeline on the public reads, namely fastp trimming at Q25 and MiXCR clone calling, and kept in-frame beta chains. Merged by CDR3 protein, the rows form single entries marked with the most common genes and DNA. TCRdb's processing, not the authors' own work, is the source of the V and J calls. Present in this sample are about 500,000 distinct CDR3 sequences, approximately 17% of which were seen just once. The ten largest make up roughly a sixth of the sample.

The source of the sample is a study of T cells in Graves' hyperthyroidism and ophthalmopathy (dated by TCRdb to between 2018 and 2020). The study in broad terms: Peripheral blood was sampled at the time of initial diagnosis, prior to any treatment. The paper reports TCR Vbeta CDR3 sequencing of over 130 peripheral blood samples: some 41 ophthalmopathy, around 80 hyperthyroidism and around 17 progressor patients. A discovery cohort of about 95 patients, 43 with Graves' ophthalmopathy and about 58 with stable Graves' hyperthyroidism, was used to find distinguishing TCR V-J signatures. After sampling, hyperthyroidism patients received methimazole starting at 30 mg daily, and ophthalmopathy patients received high-dose intravenous methylprednisolone. Whether ophthalmopathy could be predicted prospectively was tested in an independent validation cohort made up of about 18 hyperthyroidism patients plus 17 patients who later progressed to ophthalmopathy. For training and testing, the 100 patients in the discovery cohort were randomly divided in a 7:3 ratio. The study also compared thyroid tissue and blood T-cell repertoires from several Graves' hyperthyroidism patients. Points the paper makes about the study in general: In validation, progression to ophthalmopathy was predicted by the model with nearly 71% sensitivity and 72% to 85% specificity, a median of around 6.5 months before onset. A 13 V-J signature model separated ophthalmopathy from stable hyperthyroidism, with approximately 87% sensitivity and roughly 82% specificity in cross-validation and 80%/75% in testing. No statistical method was used to set the sample size in advance, and investigators knew the group allocation. Most expanded thyroid clonotypes (frequency above 0.001) were also detected in blood, suggesting blood repertoires may reflect thyroid immune responses.

Sequencing was performed on blood. Recombination connected TRBV7-7 to TRBJ2-3; TRBD2 lines up with 10 middle nucleotides. This TCR came from a woman aged 18 to 35 with Graves' ophthalmopathy. The nucleotide sequence reads TGTGCTAGCAGCCCGCGGACTAGCGGTGGCACAGATACGCAGTATTTT. This gives the protein CASSPRTSGGTDTQYF.